This is a list of T cell receptor beta chains from one sample in a study of shared clonotypes between healthy human individuals. Clones were read by immunoSEQ multiplex PCR, and TCRdb kept only the in-frame ones, dropping some. The table includes hundreds of thousands of clones, approximately 74% detected once. Sequenced material: memory CD4+ T cells sorted from blood. The receptors stem from a woman aged 25-40 years in good health. The conserved cysteine and the conserved F or W are not part of the CDR3 here.

V gene	J gene	CDR3 protein
TRBV5-4	TRBJ2-1	ASSWSWNEQF
TRBV2	TRBJ1-5	ASSSTGGNQPQH
TRBV19	TRBJ1-1	ASSRARQASNTEAF
TRBV5-6	TRBJ2-7	ASSLAETSGSVFSYEQY
TRBV19	TRBJ2-7	ASSSDSTYEQY
TRBV5-8	TRBJ2-6	ASSRTPGQGFSGANVLT
TRBV2	TRBJ2-3	ASKTGPDTQY
TRBV7-9	TRBJ2-1	ASWEGSYNEQF
TRBV28	TRBJ1-5	ASTQTDRGRSQPQH
TRBV6-1	TRBJ1-1	ASSSQGGGTEAF
TRBV9	TRBJ2-5	ASSPGHGGETQY
TRBV7-8	TRBJ1-3	ASSFTGGSGNTIY
TRBV5-1	.	ASMEGGQGTHEQY
TRBV7-2	TRBJ2-1	ASSFSALTANEQF
TRBV10-3	TRBJ1-3	AIHQSFTGSGNTIY
TRBV28	TRBJ1-5	ASSLGGQNNQPQH
TRBV14	TRBJ2-1	ASSPRRAPYNEQF
TRBV28	TRBJ1-1	ASSPSSSANTEAF
TRBV7-2	TRBJ2-7	ASSLVQGARYEQY
TRBV5-1	TRBJ2-2	ASSLAAGVGELF
TRBV25-1	.	ASRFGTSGTEQY
TRBV7-2	TRBJ1-5	ASSGQPGFNQPQH
TRBV18	TRBJ2-7	ASSPRRIYEQY
TRBV5-4	TRBJ2-7	ASSPGLVPGEQY